The 27 T cell receptor beta chains presented below share a single source sample, sequenced in a study of blood T cell repertoires in COVID-19. Profiling relied on immunoSEQ multiplex PCR, and the TCRdb table lists in-frame clones only, not all of them. This repertoire shows some 200,000 clones, 87% found once; its top ten account for about an eighth. Sequenced input: peripheral blood. Receptors originate from an older woman with COVID-19, enrolled during active disease.

The V and J genes are TRBV5-1 and TRBJ1-3, with TRBD1 identical over 7 bases. The CDR3 is 15 residues long. The germline V gene has CDR1 SGHRS and CDR2 YFSETQ. V gave up 4 bases and J gave up 2 bases; unmatched junction bases: 6. The CDR3 is CASSGQVGAGNTIYF. CDR3 in DNA: TGCGCCAGCAGCGGACAGGTCGGTGCTGGAAACACCATATATTTT. Supplemented by reference TRBV5-1 and TRBJ1-3, the full variable domain reads KAGVTQTPRYLIKTRGQQVTLSCSPISGHRSVSWYQQTPGQGLQFLFEYFSETQRNKGNFPGRFSGRQFSNSRSEMNVSTLELGDSALYLCASSGQVGAGNTIYFGEGSWLTVV.

Only one count was recorded for this clone. The V gene is TRBV29-1, the J gene TRBJ1-1; D remains unclear. Between the trimmed V and J ends, which lost 5 bases and 1 base, there was a span of 14 bases. CDR3 length: 14 residues. Germline V lookup: CDR1 SQVTM, CDR2 ANQGSEA. This CDR3 reads CSVKYGGRNTEAFF. The CDR3 DNA is TGCAGCGTTAAATACGGTGGTAGGAACACTGAAGCTTTCTTT.

The chain employs TRBV29-1 and TRBJ1-5; the D gene is possibly TRBD1 (6 bases). CDR1 and CDR2 (germline): SQVTM, ANQGSEA. V was pared by 4 bases and J by 7 bases, with 11 bases between. CDR3 length: 12 residues. The chain's CDR3 is CSVVGQGQPQHF. The CDR3 nucleotides read TGCAGCGTTGTCGGTCAGGGGCAGCCCCAGCATTTT.

This clone came up once. The chain recombines TRBV5-6 with TRBJ2-7, with a tentative D call TRBD2 (6 bases). V lost 7 bases and J lost 3, with 20 bases in between. Germline values: CDR1 SGHDT, CDR2 YYEEEE. The CDR3 consists of 15 residues. In DNA, the CDR3 is TGTGCCAGCGGCCCGCCGGGACTCCTCAACTACGAGCAGTACTTC. Translating gives CASGPPGLLNYEQYF.

V usage is TRBV7-9 and J usage is TRBJ2-3; D is ambiguous. The CDR3 is made up of 14 amino acids. V dropped 6 bases and J dropped 0 bases, with 10 bases sitting between them. In germline, CDR1 is SEHNR, CDR2 FQNEAQ (reference sequence). CDR3 sequence (DNA): TGTGCCAGCAGTTCCTGGCGGAGCACAGATACGCAGTATTTT. Amino acid sequence: CASSSWRSTDTQYF.

This clone was observed once. The V and J genes are TRBV18 and TRBJ1-2, with 7 bases lining up with TRBD1. CDR1 is KGHSH and CDR2 is LQKENI in the germline V gene. CDR3 length: 17 amino acids. V was clipped by 1 base and J by 1 base; unmatched bases: 9. Here the CDR3 DNA reads TGTGCCAGCTCACCACTGGGAGGCACAGGGGATAACTATGGCTACACCTTC. This codes for CASSPLGGTGDNYGYTF. The full variable domain, with the rest looked up from reference TRBV18 and TRBJ1-2, is NAGVMQNPRHLVRRRGQEARLRCSPMKGHSHVYWYRQLPEEGLKFMVYLQKENIIDESGMPKERFSAEFPKEGPSILRIQQVVRGDSAAYFCASSPLGGTGDNYGYTFGSGTRLTVV.

V is TRBV6-6 and J is TRBJ2-1; tentative D call: TRBD2 (5 bases). The CDR3 has 14 amino acids. The germline V gene encodes CDR1 MNHNY and CDR2 SVGAGI (reference sequence). V was shortened by 4 bases and J by 2 bases, with 9 bases between the two germline ends. CDR3 in DNA: TGTGCCAGCAGTTCCACCGGGGCCTACAATGAGCAGTTCTTC. Translation: CASSSTGAYNEQFF.

This chain links TRBV23-1 with TRBJ1-1, with TRBD1 as a possible D gene (6 bases). TRBV23-1 belongs to the ORF category, with a function that is uncertain. The CDR3 covers 17 residues. V lost 6 bases and J 3 bases, leaving 23 bases between the germline ends. This CDR3 reads CASSPEGGAGKDTEAFF. CDR3 bases: TGCGCCAGCAGCCCCGAGGGGGGGGCGGGTAAGGACACTGAAGCTTTCTTT.

The rearrangement uses TRBV9 and TRBJ1-2, with 8 bases aligning to TRBD1. CDR1 is SGDLS, CDR2 YYNGEE, per germline. This CDR3 is built from 14 residues. V lost 3 bases, J lost 3 bases, and 4 bases stayed unmatched. CDR3 amino acids: CASSDPGQDYGYTF. The CDR3 bases are TGTGCCAGCAGCGACCCGGGACAGGACTATGGCTACACCTTC.

The V call is TRBV6-6, the J call TRBJ2-3, with 13 bases that match TRBD2. Germline assignment: CDR1 MNHNY and CDR2 SVGAGI (reference sequence). The CDR3 is 16 amino acids. J lost 4 bases, V lost 6 bases, and 7 bases had no gene match. Here the CDR3 DNA reads TGTGCCAGCAGCTGGACTAGCGGGAGAGTAGCAGATACGCAGTATTTT. Its protein is CASSWTSGRVADTQYF.

The chain carries TRBV10-3 and TRBJ1-1; the D gene is possibly TRBD1 (5 bases). The V and J ends lost 0 bases and 5 bases respectively, with 19 bases between them. Per the germline V gene, CDR1 is ENHRY and CDR2 is SYGVKD. The CDR3 totals 17 residues. The CDR3 spells CAISESILVQGRTEAFF. In nucleotides, the CDR3 is TGTGCCATCAGTGAGTCGATTTTAGTTCAGGGTCGGACTGAAGCTTTCTTT.

The V call is TRBV5-1, the J call TRBJ2-2; TRBD1 matches at 10 bases. In germline, CDR1 is SGHRS, CDR2 YFSETQ. The CDR3 is 16 residues long. Unmatched junction bases numbered 5, after V lost 2 bases and J lost 4 bases. The CDR3 loop reads CASSLRQGAGTGELFF. In nucleotides, the CDR3 is TGCGCCAGCAGCTTAAGACAGGGGGCAGGCACCGGGGAGCTGTTTTTT.

This chain connects TRBV12-1 to TRBJ2-3; no DNA check was done on the table's D call, TRBD1. TRBV12-1 represents a pseudogene. The CDR3 has 18 amino acids. The chain's CDR3 is CASSTLAMVRDRVDTQYF. DNA for the CDR3: TGTGCCAGCAGCACCCTAGCTATGGTCCGCGACAGGGTGGATACGCAGTATTTT.

The rearrangement uses TRBV18 and TRBJ2-1; weak D call: TRBD2 (5 bases). The germline V gene has CDR1 KGHSH and CDR2 LQKENI. Trimming pared 2 bases from V and 0 bases from J, leaving 11 bases between. There are 16 residues in the CDR3. In nucleotides, the CDR3 is TGTGCCAGCTCACCAGCTAGCCGAAGCTCCTACAATGAGCAGTTCTTC. Protein product: CASSPASRSSYNEQFF.

This sequence joins TRBV28 and TRBJ2-7; maybe TRBD2 (7 bases). The V end was cut by 2 bases, the J end by 2 bases, with 13 bases between. The CDR3 has 15 residues. The germline gives CDR1 MDHEN, CDR2 SYDVKM. CDR3 in amino acids: CASSLGGLAAYEQYF. CDR3 sequence (DNA): TGTGCCAGCAGTTTAGGGGGGCTAGCGGCCTACGAGCAGTACTTC.

This clone was recorded a few times. The chain links TRBV27 to TRBJ2-1; 7 bases line up with TRBD2. V shed 3 bases and J 7 bases; nucleotides not matched to a gene: 15. The CDR3 is 17 residues long. Germline V lookup: CDR1 MNHEY, CDR2 SMNVEV (reference sequence). As DNA, the CDR3 is TGTGCCAGCAGTTTTTTGGTCCGCGGGAGAGGTTCTAATGAGCAGTTCTTC. This translates into CASSFLVRGRGSNEQFF.

Remarks on this clone: This CDR3 is also generated by other DNA sequences in the sample. The chain joins TRBV7-8 to TRBJ1-1; D uncertain. The CDR3 extends over 14 amino acids. V lost 1 base and J 2 bases, leaving 8 bases between the germline ends. CDR1 and CDR2 (germline): SGHVS, FQNEAQ. CDR3 nucleotide sequence: TGTGCCAGCAGCTTAGACCGAGTCAACACTGAAGCTTTCTTT. This codes for CASSLDRVNTEAFF.

V gene TRBV29-1 combines with J gene TRBJ2-1; 8 bases fit TRBD2. CDR3 length: 16 amino acids. Losses at the gene ends were 4 bases for V and 6 bases for J; bases not matched to a gene: 14. CDR1 is SQVTM and CDR2 is ANQGSEA in the germline V gene. The CDR3 loop is CSVGGRVGTSVNEQFF. The CDR3 region has the DNA TGCAGCGTTGGGGGGAGAGTAGGGACTAGTGTCAATGAGCAGTTCTTC.

V and J are TRBV30 and TRBJ1-5, with D possibly being TRBD1 (6 bases). With 0 bases removed from V and 7 bases from J, the gap between germline ends came to 10 bases. The V gene's germline CDR1 is GTSNPN and CDR2 SVGIG (reference sequence). This CDR3 is built from 13 residues. The CDR3 DNA sequence: TGTGCCTGGAGTGTACAGGGACGACAGCCCCAGCATTTT. Protein product: CAWSVQGRQPQHF.

This chain connects TRBV5-1 to TRBJ2-7, with D hard to call. Germline CDR1 and CDR2: SGHRS and YFSETQ. V was shortened by 1 base and J by 2 bases, with 10 bases between the two germline ends. This CDR3 has 14 amino acids. The CDR3: CASSLQQVTYEQYF. The CDR3 DNA is TGCGCCAGCAGCTTGCAGCAGGTTACCTACGAGCAGTACTTC.

This chain uses TRBV5-6 with TRBJ2-3; 7 nucleotides match TRBD2. This CDR3 is 16 amino acids long. V shed 3 bases and J 0 bases; nucleotides not matched to a gene: 7. Germline lookup yields CDR1 SGHDT and CDR2 YYEEEE. The CDR3 DNA sequence: TGTGCCAGCAGCTCCCTAGCGGTCTATAGCACAGATACGCAGTATTTT. This sequence encodes CASSSLAVYSTDTQYF.

The gene calls are TRBV21-1 and TRBJ2-3; the table names TRBD2, a call not compared with the DNA. TRBV21-1 is a pseudogene locus. CDR3 size: 17 residues. CDR3 sequence (DNA): TGTGCCAGCAGCAAAGGGGCTCGGGGGGGCGCGAGAGATACGCAGTATTTT. The encoded protein is CASSKGARGGARDTQYF.

The chain links TRBV30 to TRBJ1-2; D call uncertain. Trimming removed 4 bases at V and 1 base at J, with 7 bases between. Per germline, CDR1 GTSNPN and CDR2 SVGIG (reference sequence). The CDR3 sequence is 12 residues long. CDR3 coding DNA: TGTGCCTGGACCAGGTATAACTATGGCTACACCTTC. Translation: CAWTRYNYGYTF.

The chain combines TRBV7-2 with TRBJ1-5, with a possible D match to TRBD1 (6 bases). The V and J ends lost 1 base and 4 bases respectively, with 11 bases between them. This CDR3 comprises 15 residues. CDR1 is SGHTA, CDR2 FQGNSA, per germline. Here the CDR3 reads CASSLVSQGNQPQHF. The CDR3 nucleotides read TGTGCCAGCAGCTTAGTTTCCCAGGGGAATCAGCCCCAGCATTTT. Supplemented by reference TRBV7-2 and TRBJ1-5, the full variable domain reads GAGVSQSPSNKVTEKGKDVELRCDPISGHTALYWYRQSLGQGLEFLIYFQGNSAPDKSGLPSDRFSAERTGGSVSTLTIQRTQQEDSAVYLCASSLVSQGNQPQHFGDGTRLSIL.

The chain has TRBV3-1 (or the pseudogene TRBV3-2) and TRBJ2-5; weak D call: TRBD2 (5 bases). The V end lost 7 bases, the J end lost 2 bases, and 14 bases lay between the germline ends. The CDR3 has 14 amino acids. Germline V gene sequence: CDR1 LGHDT, CDR2 YNNKEL (reference sequence). This chain's CDR3 is CASKSERGQETQYF. CDR3 DNA sequence: TGTGCCAGCAAGAGCGAACGGGGACAAGAGACCCAGTACTTC.

This chain links TRBV6-5 with TRBJ2-2; no definite D call. V was shortened by 3 bases and J by 6 bases, with 5 bases between the two germline ends. The germline V gene has CDR1 MNHEY and CDR2 SVGAGI. This CDR3 contains 12 residues. The CDR3 coding sequence is TGTGCCAGCAGTTATCTAGCCGGGGAGCTGTTTTTT. This gives the protein CASSYLAGELFF.

The rearrangement joins TRBV7-6 to TRBJ2-2, with 9 bases matching TRBD2. Per germline, CDR1 SGHVS and CDR2 FNYEAQ. This CDR3 spans 16 amino acids. Unmatched junction bases numbered 10, after V lost 5 bases and J lost 6 bases. Here the CDR3 reads CASSASGVGLAGELFF. The CDR3 region has the DNA TGTGCCAGCAGCGCTAGCGGGGTTGGCCTGGCCGGGGAGCTGTTTTTT. Complete variable domain (other parts from reference TRBV7-6 and TRBJ2-2): GAGVSQSPRYKVTKRGQDVALRCDPISGHVSLYWYRQALGQGPEFLTYFNYEAQQDKSGLPNDRFSAERPEGSISTLTIQRTEQRDSAMYRCASSASGVGLAGELFFGEGSRLTVL.